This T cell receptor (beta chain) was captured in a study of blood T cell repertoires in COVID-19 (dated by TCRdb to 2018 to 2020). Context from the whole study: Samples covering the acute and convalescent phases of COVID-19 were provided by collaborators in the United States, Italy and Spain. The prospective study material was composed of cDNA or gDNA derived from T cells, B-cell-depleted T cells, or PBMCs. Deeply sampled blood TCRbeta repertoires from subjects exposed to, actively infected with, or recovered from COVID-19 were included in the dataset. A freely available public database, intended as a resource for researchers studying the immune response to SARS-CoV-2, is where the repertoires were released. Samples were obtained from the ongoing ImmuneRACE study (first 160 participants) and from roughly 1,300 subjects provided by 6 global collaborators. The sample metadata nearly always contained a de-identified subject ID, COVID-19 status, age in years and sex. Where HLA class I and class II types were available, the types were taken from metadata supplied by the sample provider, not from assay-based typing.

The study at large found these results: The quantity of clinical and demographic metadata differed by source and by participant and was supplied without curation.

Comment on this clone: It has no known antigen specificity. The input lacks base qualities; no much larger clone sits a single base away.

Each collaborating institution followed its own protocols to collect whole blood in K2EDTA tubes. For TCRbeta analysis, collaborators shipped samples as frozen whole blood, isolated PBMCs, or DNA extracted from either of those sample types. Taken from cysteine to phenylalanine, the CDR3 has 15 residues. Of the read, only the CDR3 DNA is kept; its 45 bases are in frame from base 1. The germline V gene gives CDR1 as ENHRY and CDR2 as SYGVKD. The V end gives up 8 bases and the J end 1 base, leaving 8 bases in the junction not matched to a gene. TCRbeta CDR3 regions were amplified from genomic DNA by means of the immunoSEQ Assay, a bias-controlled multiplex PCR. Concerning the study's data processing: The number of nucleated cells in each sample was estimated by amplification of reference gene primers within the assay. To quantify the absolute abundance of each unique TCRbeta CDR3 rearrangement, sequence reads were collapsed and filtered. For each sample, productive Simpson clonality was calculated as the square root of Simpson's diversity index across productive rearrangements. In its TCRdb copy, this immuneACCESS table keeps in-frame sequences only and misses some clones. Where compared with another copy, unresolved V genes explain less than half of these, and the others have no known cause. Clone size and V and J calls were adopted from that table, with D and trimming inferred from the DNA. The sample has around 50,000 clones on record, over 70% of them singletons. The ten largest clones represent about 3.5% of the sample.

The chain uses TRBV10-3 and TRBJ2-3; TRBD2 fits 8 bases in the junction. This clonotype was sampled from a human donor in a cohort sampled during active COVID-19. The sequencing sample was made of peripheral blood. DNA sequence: TGTGCCATCGGTGGCGGGAGGTTTGGCACAGATACGCAGTATTTT. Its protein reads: CAIGGGRFGTDTQYF.